This paragraph covers one T cell receptor beta chain sequence. In the original processing: Quantification of nucleated cells was approximated via reference gene primer amplification. The protocol was immunoSEQ multiplex PCR, while the TCRdb copy is restricted to in-frame clones and leaves out a portion. V and J calls and clone size come straight from that table; D and trimming were deduced from the DNA. This table has more than 350,000 clones, just under 90% appearing once. This CDR3 is 15 amino acids long. The trim removed 3 bases at V and 4 bases at J, leaving 9 bases unmatched. Germline V gene sequence: CDR1 SGHKS, CDR2 YYEKEE (reference sequence). Recovered status in Cohort 3 required two negative PCRs, clearance, or symptom resolution. The entry originates in a study of blood T cell repertoires in COVID-19. Background on the study: Donors in the United States, Italy and Spain gave samples during acute or convalescent COVID-19. The cDNA or gDNA used as material had been derived from T cells, B-cell-depleted T cells, or PBMCs.

The TCR sequence derives from a woman between 45 and 65 years old who had recovered from COVID-19. V and J are TRBV5-5 and TRBJ1-2; 7 bases map to TRBD1. Sequencing was carried out using PBMCs or T cells enriched from blood (not recorded which). The CDR3 spells CASSSSGQAGYGYTF. The CDR3 nucleotides read TGTGCCAGCAGCTCCTCTGGACAGGCCGGCTATGGCTACACCTTC.